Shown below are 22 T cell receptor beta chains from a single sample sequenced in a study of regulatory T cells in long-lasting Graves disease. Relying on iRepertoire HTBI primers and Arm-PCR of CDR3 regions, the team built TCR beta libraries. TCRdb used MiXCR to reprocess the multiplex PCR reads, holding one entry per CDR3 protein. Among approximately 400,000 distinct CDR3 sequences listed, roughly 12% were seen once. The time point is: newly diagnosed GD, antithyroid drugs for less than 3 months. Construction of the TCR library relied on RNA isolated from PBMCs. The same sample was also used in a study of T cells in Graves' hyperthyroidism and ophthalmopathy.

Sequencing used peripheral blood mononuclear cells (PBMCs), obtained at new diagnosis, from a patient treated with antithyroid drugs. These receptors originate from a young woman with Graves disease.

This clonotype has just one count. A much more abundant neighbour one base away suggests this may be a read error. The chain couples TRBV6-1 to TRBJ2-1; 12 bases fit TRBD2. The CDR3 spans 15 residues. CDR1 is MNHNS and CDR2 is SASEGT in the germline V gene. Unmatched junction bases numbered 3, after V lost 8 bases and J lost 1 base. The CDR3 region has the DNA TGTGCCAGCCTTGGACTAGCGGGGTCCTACAATGAGCAGTTCTTC. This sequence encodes CASLGLAGSYNEQFF.

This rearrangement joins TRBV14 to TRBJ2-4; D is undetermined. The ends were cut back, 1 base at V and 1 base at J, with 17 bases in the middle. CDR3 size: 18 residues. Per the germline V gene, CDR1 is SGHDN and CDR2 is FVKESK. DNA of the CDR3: TGTGCCAGCAGCCAAGGGCCGGTAGTAGTGAGGGCCAAAAACATTCAGTACTTC. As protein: CASSQGPVVVRAKNIQYF.

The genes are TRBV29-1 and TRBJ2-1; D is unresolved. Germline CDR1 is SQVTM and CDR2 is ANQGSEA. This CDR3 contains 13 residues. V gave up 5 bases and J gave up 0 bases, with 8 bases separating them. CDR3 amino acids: CSVRPLSYNEQFF. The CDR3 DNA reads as TGCAGCGTTCGCCCACTCTCCTACAATGAGCAGTTCTTC.

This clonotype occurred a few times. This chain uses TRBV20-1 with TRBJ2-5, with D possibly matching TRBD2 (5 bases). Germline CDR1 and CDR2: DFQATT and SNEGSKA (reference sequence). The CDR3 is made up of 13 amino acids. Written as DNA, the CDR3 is TGCAGGGGCGGGCCCTTCGGCCAAGAGACCCAGTACTTC. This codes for CRGGPFGQETQYF.

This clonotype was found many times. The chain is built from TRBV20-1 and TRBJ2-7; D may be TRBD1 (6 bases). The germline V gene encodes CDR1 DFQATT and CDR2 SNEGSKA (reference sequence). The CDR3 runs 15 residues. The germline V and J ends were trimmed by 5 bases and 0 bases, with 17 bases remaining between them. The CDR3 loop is CSAQPGQPSSYEQYF. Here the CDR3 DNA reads TGCAGTGCTCAACCGGGACAACCTAGCTCCTACGAGCAGTACTTC.

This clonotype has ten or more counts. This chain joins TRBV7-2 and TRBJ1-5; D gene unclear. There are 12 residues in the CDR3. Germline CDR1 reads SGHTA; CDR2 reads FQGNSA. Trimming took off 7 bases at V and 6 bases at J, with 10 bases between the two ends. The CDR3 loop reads CASTRVGQPQHF. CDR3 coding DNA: TGTGCCAGCACCAGAGTTGGTCAGCCCCAGCATTTT.

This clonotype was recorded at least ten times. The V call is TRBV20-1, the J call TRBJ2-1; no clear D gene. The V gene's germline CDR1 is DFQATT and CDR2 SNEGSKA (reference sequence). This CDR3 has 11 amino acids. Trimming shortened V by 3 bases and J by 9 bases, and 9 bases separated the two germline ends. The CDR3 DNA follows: TGCAGTGCTAGCCCCCCGACTGAGCAGTTCTTC. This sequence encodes CSASPPTEQFF.

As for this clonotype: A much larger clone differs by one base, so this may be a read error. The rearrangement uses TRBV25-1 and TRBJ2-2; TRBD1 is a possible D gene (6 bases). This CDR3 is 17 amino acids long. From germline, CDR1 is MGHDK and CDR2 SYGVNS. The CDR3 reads CARSEWYNRENTGELFF. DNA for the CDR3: TGTGCCAGAAGTGAATGGTACAACAGGGAGAACACCGGGGAGCTGTTTTTT.

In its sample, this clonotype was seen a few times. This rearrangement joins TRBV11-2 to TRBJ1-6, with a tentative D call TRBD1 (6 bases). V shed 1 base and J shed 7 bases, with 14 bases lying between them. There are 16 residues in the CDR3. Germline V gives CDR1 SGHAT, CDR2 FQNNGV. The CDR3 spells CASSLAGGTTNSPLHF. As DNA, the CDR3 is TGTGCCAGCAGCTTAGCGGGCGGGACAACCAATTCACCCCTCCACTTT.

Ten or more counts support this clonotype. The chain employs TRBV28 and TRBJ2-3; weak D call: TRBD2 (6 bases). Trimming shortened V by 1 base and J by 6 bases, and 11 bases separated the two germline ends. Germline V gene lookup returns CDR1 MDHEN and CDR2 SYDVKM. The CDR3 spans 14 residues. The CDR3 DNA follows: TGTGCCAGCAGTTTATCGCGGGGATTGGATACGCAGTATTTT. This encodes CASSLSRGLDTQYF.

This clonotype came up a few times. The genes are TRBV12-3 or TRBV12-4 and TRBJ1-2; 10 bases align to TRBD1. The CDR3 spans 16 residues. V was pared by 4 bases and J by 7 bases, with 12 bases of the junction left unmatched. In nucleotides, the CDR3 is TGTGCCAGCAGTTCCCGGGACAGGGGCCGTGACTGTGGCTACACCTTC. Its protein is CASSSRDRGRDCGYTF.

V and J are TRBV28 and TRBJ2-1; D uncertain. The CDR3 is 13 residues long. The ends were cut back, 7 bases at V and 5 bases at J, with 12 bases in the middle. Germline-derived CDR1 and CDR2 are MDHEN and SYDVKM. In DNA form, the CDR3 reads TGTGCCAGCAATAGGTTACAGAACAATGAGCAGTTCTTC. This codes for CASNRLQNNEQFF. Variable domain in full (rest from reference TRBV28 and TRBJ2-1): DVKVTQSSRYLVKRTGEKVFLECVQDMDHENMFWYRQDPGLGLRLIYFSYDVKMKEKGDIPEGYSVSREKKERFSLILESASTNQTSMYLCASNRLQNNEQFFGPGTRLTVL.

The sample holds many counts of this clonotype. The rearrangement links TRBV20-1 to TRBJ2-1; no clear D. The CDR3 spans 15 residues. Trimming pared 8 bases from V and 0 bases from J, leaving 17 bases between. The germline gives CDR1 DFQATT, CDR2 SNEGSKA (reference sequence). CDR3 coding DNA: TGCAGTCCGGCCCCAACCTCGAGCTCCTACAATGAGCAGTTCTTC. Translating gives CSPAPTSSSYNEQFF.

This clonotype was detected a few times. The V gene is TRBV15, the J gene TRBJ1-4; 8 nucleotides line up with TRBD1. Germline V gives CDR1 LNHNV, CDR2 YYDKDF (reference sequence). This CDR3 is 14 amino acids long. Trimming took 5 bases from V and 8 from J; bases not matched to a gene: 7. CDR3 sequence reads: CATSPRTGYEKLFF. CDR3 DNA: TGTGCCACCAGCCCCCGGACAGGGTACGAAAAACTGTTTTTT. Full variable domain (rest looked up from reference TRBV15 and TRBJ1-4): DAMVIQNPRYQVTQFGKPVTLSCSQTLNHNVMYWYQQKSSQAPKLLFHYYDKDFNNEADTPDNFQSRRPNTSFCFLDIRSPGLGDTAMYLCATSPRTGYEKLFFGSGTQLSVL.

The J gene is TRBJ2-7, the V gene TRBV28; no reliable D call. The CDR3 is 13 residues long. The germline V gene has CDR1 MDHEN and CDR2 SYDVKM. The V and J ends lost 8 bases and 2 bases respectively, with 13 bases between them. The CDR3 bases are TGTGCCAGCCAGCAAGGTGGCCCCTACGAGCAGTACTTC. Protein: CASQQGGPYEQYF.

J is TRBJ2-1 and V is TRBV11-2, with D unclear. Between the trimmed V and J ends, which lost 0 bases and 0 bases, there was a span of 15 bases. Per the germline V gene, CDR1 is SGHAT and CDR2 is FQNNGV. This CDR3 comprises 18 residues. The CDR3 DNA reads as TGTGCCAGCAGCTTAGATAGGGTGCGATCCAGCTCCTACAATGAGCAGTTCTTC. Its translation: CASSLDRVRSSSYNEQFF.

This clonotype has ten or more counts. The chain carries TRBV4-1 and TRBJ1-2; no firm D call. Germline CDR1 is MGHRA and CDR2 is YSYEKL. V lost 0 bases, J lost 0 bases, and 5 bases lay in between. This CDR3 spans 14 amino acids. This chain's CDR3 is CASSQERSNYGYTF. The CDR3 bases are TGCGCCAGCAGCCAAGAGCGGTCTAACTATGGCTACACCTTC.

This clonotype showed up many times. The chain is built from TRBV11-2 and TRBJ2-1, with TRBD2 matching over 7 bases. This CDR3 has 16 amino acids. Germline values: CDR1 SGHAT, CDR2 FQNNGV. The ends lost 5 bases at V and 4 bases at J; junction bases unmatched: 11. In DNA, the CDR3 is TGTGCCAGCAGCCGAACGTCGGGGGGAGGGTACAATGAGCAGTTCTTC. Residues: CASSRTSGGGYNEQFF.

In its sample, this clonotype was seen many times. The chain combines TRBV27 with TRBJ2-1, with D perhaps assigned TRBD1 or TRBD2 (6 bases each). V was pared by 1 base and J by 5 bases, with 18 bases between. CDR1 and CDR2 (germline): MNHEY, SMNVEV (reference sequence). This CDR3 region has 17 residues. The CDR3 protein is CASSLLTVKGGNNEQFF. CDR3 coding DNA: TGTGCCAGCAGTTTATTGACAGTGAAAGGGGGGAACAATGAGCAGTTCTTC.

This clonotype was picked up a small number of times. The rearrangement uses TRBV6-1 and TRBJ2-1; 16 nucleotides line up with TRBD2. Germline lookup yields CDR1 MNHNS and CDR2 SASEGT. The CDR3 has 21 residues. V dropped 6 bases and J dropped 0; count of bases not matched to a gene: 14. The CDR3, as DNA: TGTGCCAGCAGCTCCTCTCGGGGACTAGCGGGAGGGCATGTCTCCTACAATGAGCAGTTCTTC. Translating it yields CASSSSRGLAGGHVSYNEQFF.

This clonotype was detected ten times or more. The CDR3 reads CASSPPATNTGELFF. The CDR3 DNA is TGTGCCAGCAGCCCTCCTGCCACGAACACCGGGGAGCTGTTTTTT. The J gene is TRBJ2-2, the V gene TRBV9, with D unresolved. Deletions cut 4 bases from V and 0 bases from J, with 10 bases between. Germline V gives CDR1 SGDLS, CDR2 YYNGEE. The CDR3 totals 15 residues.

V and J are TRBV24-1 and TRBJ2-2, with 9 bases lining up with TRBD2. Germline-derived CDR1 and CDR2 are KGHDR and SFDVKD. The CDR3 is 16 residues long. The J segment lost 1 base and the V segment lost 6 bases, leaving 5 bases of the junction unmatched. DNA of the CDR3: TGTGCCACCAGTTTAGCGGGAGAGATGAACACCGGGGAGCTGTTTTTT. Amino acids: CATSLAGEMNTGELFF.